A single sample is the source of the 29 T cell receptor beta chains below, sequenced in a study of neurological immune-mediated disorders. TCRdb reprocessed the 5' RACE reads with MiXCR, giving one entry per CDR3 protein. The sample lists around 50,000 distinct CDR3 sequences; 25% were seen once. Sequencing was done on a sample of PBMCs. These TCRs come from a woman in her 70s in good health.

The V and J genes are TRBV7-3 and TRBJ2-5, with D perhaps matching TRBD2 (7 bases). Looked up from germline, CDR1 is SGHTA and CDR2 is FQGTGA. The CDR3 runs to 16 residues. V was trimmed by 5 bases and J by 3 bases, leaving 19 bases between them. The CDR3 loop is CASSVPMGRGKETQYF. The CDR3 DNA sequence: TGTGCCAGCAGCGTCCCCATGGGGAGGGGGAAAGAGACCCAGTACTTC. The complete variable domain, with remaining parts taken from reference TRBV7-3 and TRBJ2-5, reads GAGVSQTPSNKVTEKGKYVELRCDPISGHTALYWYRQSLGQGPEFLIYFQGTGAADDSGLPNDRFFAVRPEGSVSTLKIQRTERGDSAVYLCASSVPMGRGKETQYFGPGTRLLVL.

About this clonotype itself: One end of the junction does not line up with germline, which may come from a read error. The chain links TRBV2 to TRBJ2-3, with TRBD1 identical over 9 bases. The CDR3 contains 15 residues. CDR1 SNHLY and CDR2 FYNNEI come from the germline V gene. The CDR3 reads CVSSSNRGRTDTQYF. CDR3 nucleotide sequence: TGTGTCAGCAGTTCAAACAGGGGGCGGACGGATACGCAGTATTTT.

This clonotype was recorded many times. The gene calls are TRBV20-1 and TRBJ2-1; 14 bases are shared with TRBD2. V shed 7 bases, J shed 0 bases, and the junction held 8 bases outside the gene matches. The V gene's germline CDR1 is DFQATT and CDR2 SNEGSKA (reference sequence). There are 17 residues in the CDR3. CDR3 protein: CSVTGTSGRHSYNEQFF. CDR3 nucleotides: TGCAGTGTTACCGGGACTAGCGGGAGACACTCCTACAATGAGCAGTTCTTC.

The V call is TRBV28, the J call TRBJ1-1, with TRBD1 identical over 7 bases. J lost 6 bases, V lost 8 bases, and 6 bases had no gene match. CDR3 length: 12 amino acids. The germline gives CDR1 MDHEN, CDR2 SYDVKM. The chain's CDR3 is CASGTGEAEAFF. The CDR3, as DNA: TGTGCCAGCGGTACAGGGGAGGCTGAAGCTTTCTTT.

This clonotype was detected many times. The CDR3 DNA follows: TGCGCCAGCAGCCCATCCCTGGTGCACCCGTCCGCCGATGCGCAGTATTTT. Residues: CASSPSLVHPSADAQYF. The J gene is TRBJ2-3, the V gene TRBV5-1; D gene uncertain. Trimming removed 4 bases from V and 10 bases from J, with 28 bases in between. CDR3 length: 17 residues. Germline V gives CDR1 SGHRS, CDR2 YFSETQ.

There are many counts of this clonotype. The rearrangement joins TRBV7-2 to TRBJ2-3, with D hard to call. In germline, CDR1 is SGHTA, CDR2 FQGNSA. This CDR3 comprises 17 residues. V lost 1 base, J lost 2 bases, and 16 bases lay in between. Written as DNA, the CDR3 is TGTGCCAGCAGCTTAGTTGGCGGTCCGGGTCCCACAGATACGCAGTATTTT. Amino acids: CASSLVGGPGPTDTQYF. The complete variable domain, with remaining parts taken from reference TRBV7-2 and TRBJ2-3, reads GAGVSQSPSNKVTEKGKDVELRCDPISGHTALYWYRQSLGQGLEFLIYFQGNSAPDKSGLPSDRFSAERTGGSVSTLTIQRTQQEDSAVYLCASSLVGGPGPTDTQYFGPGTRLTVL.

This clonotype was recorded many times. The CDR3: CASSLNHLTVGTEAFF. The DNA for the CDR3 is TGTGCCAGCAGTCTGAACCACCTCACGGTAGGCACTGAAGCTTTCTTT. The V call is TRBV7-2, the J call TRBJ1-1; D unresolved. The CDR3 extends over 16 amino acids. Germline V gene lookup returns CDR1 SGHTA and CDR2 FQGNSA. The V gene lost 6 bases and the J gene lost 4 bases, with 21 bases spanning the gap.

As to this clonotype: This clone may be a read error of a much larger clone one base away. The chain couples TRBV3-1 to TRBJ1-2, with D unresolved. V was trimmed by 0 bases and J by 4 bases, leaving 9 bases between them. Per germline, CDR1 LGHDT and CDR2 YNNKEL (reference sequence). The CDR3 sequence is 14 residues long. CDR3 sequence reads: CASSQEVQIYGYTF. CDR3 bases: TGTGCCAGCAGCCAAGAGGTACAGATCTATGGCTACACCTTC.

The table lists this clonotype with many counts. The genes are TRBV12-3 or TRBV12-4 and TRBJ1-2, with D tentatively TRBD1 (5 bases). The CDR3 covers 12 residues. V gave up 8 bases and J gave up 8 bases, with 15 bases separating them. The DNA of the CDR3 is TGTGCCAGCTGGTCAGGGTTCGGGGGCTACACCTTC. Protein sequence: CASWSGFGGYTF.

This clonotype appeared a few times. This sequence joins TRBV7-8 and TRBJ1-2; D is ambiguous. The CDR3 loop spans 13 amino acids. V was clipped by 5 bases and J by 4 bases, with 11 bases between them. Germline-derived CDR1 and CDR2 are SGHVS and FQNEAQ. The CDR3 loop reads CASSLRTGYGYTF. For the CDR3, the DNA is TGTGCCAGCAGCCTGCGGACCGGCTATGGCTACACCTTC.

This clonotype was recorded many times. The J gene is TRBJ2-7, the V gene TRBV3-1; no firm D call. The CDR3 spans 14 residues. Looked up from germline, CDR1 is LGHDT and CDR2 is YNNKEL (reference sequence). Trimming removed 4 bases from V and 0 bases from J, with 10 bases in between. CDR3 sequence (DNA): TGTGCCAGCAGCCTGATGCTAAGCTCCTACGAGCAGTACTTC. This translates into CASSLMLSSYEQYF.

Details on this clonotype: Because the CDR3's place on the DNA is in doubt, the DNA is left out and the CDR3 is given as listed by TCRdb. The genes are TRBV5-1 and TRBJ2-7; the table's D call of TRBD2 was not tested on the DNA. The CDR3 spans 23 amino acids, including both terminal residues. The germline V gene encodes CDR1 SGHRS and CDR2 YFSETQ. The CDR3 here is CASSFYICSARDVLGLPSYEQYF.

This clonotype was recorded at least ten times. The chain employs TRBV5-6 and TRBJ2-7; maybe TRBD2 (5 bases). V lost 4 bases and J lost 6, with 20 bases in between. Germline CDR1 reads SGHDT; CDR2 reads YYEEEE. The CDR3 covers 15 residues. The CDR3 DNA reads TGTGCCAGCAGCCAACGGACCTCGCCTACTAGCGAGCAGTACTTC. Its translation is CASSQRTSPTSEQYF.

This clonotype occurred many times. V and J are TRBV20-1 and TRBJ2-7; 8 nucleotides align to TRBD2. J lost 3 bases, V lost 5 bases, and 15 bases had no gene match. There are 16 residues in the CDR3. CDR1 and CDR2 from the germline V gene are DFQATT and SNEGSKA (reference sequence). The CDR3 coding sequence is TGCAGTGCTGGGAAGGTCACGGGACTAGTCAACTACGAGCAGTACTTC. This encodes CSAGKVTGLVNYEQYF.

This clonotype was detected ten times or more. The chain combines TRBV20-1 with TRBJ2-5; possibly TRBD2 for D (5 bases). CDR1 is DFQATT and CDR2 is SNEGSKA in the germline V gene (reference sequence). This CDR3 is built from 14 residues. V lost 6 bases and J lost 5, with 19 bases in between. The CDR3 DNA reads TGCAGTGCCCCCGTGGGGTCGCGGGTGGAGACCCAGTACTTC. This encodes CSAPVGSRVETQYF.

This clonotype was picked up many times. This chain connects TRBV10-3 to TRBJ2-7, with TRBD1 matching over 7 bases. CDR3 length: 13 amino acids. Trimming cost V 8 bases and J 4 bases; bases outside gene matches: 8. Germline V gene lookup returns CDR1 ENHRY and CDR2 SYGVKD. The CDR3, as DNA: TGTGCCATCTCACAGGGGTGGTATTACGAGCAGTACTTC. Translation gives CAISQGWYYEQYF.

This clonotype was seen many times. The CDR3 nucleotides read TGCAGTGCTAGTATTACTGGGGGGGCGAAGAATGGAATACCCTATGGCTACACCTTC. This gives the protein CSASITGGAKNGIPYGYTF. V gene TRBV20-1 combines with J gene TRBJ1-2, with TRBD1 as a possible D gene (6 bases). Germline CDR1 and CDR2: DFQATT and SNEGSKA (reference sequence). Trimming shortened V by 3 bases and J by 4 bases, and 30 bases separated the two germline ends. The CDR3 loop spans 19 amino acids.

The sample holds a few counts of this clonotype. The gene calls are TRBV12-5 and TRBJ1-4; 9 positions match TRBD1. CDR3 size: 14 residues. V lost 5 bases to trimming and J lost 6 bases; unmatched junction nucleotides: 4. Germline assignment: CDR1 LGHNT and CDR2 FRNRAP. CDR3 DNA sequence: TGTGCTAGTGGTGTGGGACAGGGAGATGAAAAACTGTTTTTT. Translating it yields CASGVGQGDEKLFF.

CDR3 coding DNA: TGCGCCAGCAGCTTGATTGGCGGGACTACAGAAAGCTACACCTTC. Translated: CASSLIGGTTESYTF. The rearrangement links TRBV5-1 to TRBJ1-2, with D perhaps matching TRBD1 (5 bases). This CDR3 contains 15 residues. CDR1 is SGHRS and CDR2 is YFSETQ in the germline V gene. V gave up 1 base and J gave up 9 bases, with 19 bases separating them.

V usage is TRBV6-2 or TRBV6-3 and J usage is TRBJ2-7; TRBD2 matches at 8 bases. Germline V gene lookup returns CDR1 MNHEY and CDR2 SVGEGT. The trim removed 8 bases at V and 4 bases at J, leaving 7 bases unmatched. The CDR3 is 13 amino acids. The DNA of the CDR3 is TGTGCCAGCCTAAAGCGGGAGCCGTACGAGCAGTACTTC. This gives the protein CASLKREPYEQYF.

This clonotype was detected ten times or more. The chain recombines TRBV15 with TRBJ1-2; the D is unclear. The V gene lost 8 bases and the J gene lost 8 bases, with 30 bases spanning the gap. CDR1 LNHNV and CDR2 YYDKDF come from the germline V gene (reference sequence). The CDR3 has 17 residues. In nucleotides, the CDR3 is TGTGCCACCCAGACGAAAGAGACGGGAGCCTTCGTTAGGGGCTACACCTTC. It translates to CATQTKETGAFVRGYTF.

This chain uses TRBV5-1 with TRBJ2-5; 7 bases fit TRBD1. Germline CDR1 SGHRS, CDR2 YFSETQ. With 4 bases clipped from V and 4 bases from J, the junction kept 7 bases outside the gene matches. CDR3 length: 14 amino acids. DNA for the CDR3: TGCGCCAGCAGCGAACAGGGGCGGGCAGAGACCCAGTACTTC. It is translated as CASSEQGRAETQYF.

This clonotype came up many times. V gene TRBV6-5 combines with J gene TRBJ2-7; no reliable D call. Germline lookup yields CDR1 MNHEY and CDR2 SVGAGI. CDR3 length: 14 residues. Trimming pared 6 bases from V and 2 bases from J, leaving 14 bases between. The CDR3 region is CASSPGGSPYEQYF. CDR3 bases: TGTGCCAGCAGCCCGGGTGGTAGTCCCTACGAGCAGTACTTC.

Ten or more counts support this clonotype. The rearrangement joins TRBV5-1 to TRBJ2-1, with 7 bases identical to TRBD1. Trimming took 4 bases from V and 4 from J; bases not matched to a gene: 11. This CDR3 region has 16 residues. Germline CDR1 reads SGHRS; CDR2 reads YFSETQ. CDR3 in DNA: TGCGCCAGCAGCCGACAGGGATTCGGGGAATACAATGAGCAGTTCTTC. This sequence encodes CASSRQGFGEYNEQFF. The entire variable domain, with the rest obtained from reference TRBV5-1 and TRBJ2-1, is as follows: KAGVTQTPRYLIKTRGQQVTLSCSPISGHRSVSWYQQTPGQGLQFLFEYFSETQRNKGNFPGRFSGRQFSNSRSEMNVSTLELGDSALYLCASSRQGFGEYNEQFFGPGTRLTVL.

This clonotype was seen repeatedly, ten times or more. The chain recombines TRBV11-3 with TRBJ2-3; 14 positions match TRBD2. Trimming cost V 5 bases and J 1 base; bases outside gene matches: 8. This CDR3 spans 18 amino acids. Per the germline V gene, CDR1 is SGHNT and CDR2 is YENEEA. CDR3 loop: CASSQAGTSGSGTDTQYF. For the CDR3, the DNA is TGTGCCAGCAGCCAAGCTGGGACTAGCGGGAGTGGCACAGATACGCAGTATTTT.

This clonotype was seen repeatedly, ten times or more. The CDR3 region is CASRERGSSYNEQFF. The CDR3 nucleotides are TGCGCCAGCAGGGAGAGGGGGAGCTCCTACAATGAGCAGTTCTTC. J is TRBJ2-1 and V is TRBV5-1; tentatively, D is TRBD1 (6 bases). The CDR3 is made up of 15 amino acids. Trimming removed 5 bases at V and 0 bases at J, with 12 bases between. Germline-derived CDR1 and CDR2 are SGHRS and YFSETQ.

This chain connects TRBV4-1 to TRBJ2-5; 12 nucleotides line up with TRBD2. Germline V CDR1 and CDR2: MGHRA, YSYEKL. V dropped 0 bases and J dropped 5; count of bases not matched to a gene: 10. The CDR3 has 18 residues. CDR3 sequence (DNA): TGCGCCAGCAGCCAAGATGAGACTAGCGGGGGACAGGGGGAGACCCAGTACTTC. Amino acid sequence: CASSQDETSGGQGETQYF.

This clonotype was observed many times. The V gene is TRBV20-1, the J gene TRBJ1-4, with 7 nucleotides matching TRBD1. Germline CDR1 is DFQATT and CDR2 is SNEGSKA (reference sequence). The CDR3 runs 12 residues. With V trimmed by 6 bases and J by 8 bases, 6 bases remained unmatched. The CDR3: CSARQGDEKLFF. CDR3 DNA: TGCAGTGCCAGACAGGGCGACGAAAAACTGTTTTTT.

There are many counts of this clonotype. The chain carries TRBV5-1 and TRBJ1-1; 8 bases fit TRBD1. The CDR3 has 15 residues. The junction had 9 bases not matched to a gene; V was cut back by 1 base and J by 7 bases. From germline, CDR1 is SGHRS and CDR2 YFSETQ. The CDR3 region has the DNA TGCGCCAGCAGCTTGAACCCAGGGGGCAGCTTTGAAGCTTTCTTT. It translates to CASSLNPGGSFEAFF.